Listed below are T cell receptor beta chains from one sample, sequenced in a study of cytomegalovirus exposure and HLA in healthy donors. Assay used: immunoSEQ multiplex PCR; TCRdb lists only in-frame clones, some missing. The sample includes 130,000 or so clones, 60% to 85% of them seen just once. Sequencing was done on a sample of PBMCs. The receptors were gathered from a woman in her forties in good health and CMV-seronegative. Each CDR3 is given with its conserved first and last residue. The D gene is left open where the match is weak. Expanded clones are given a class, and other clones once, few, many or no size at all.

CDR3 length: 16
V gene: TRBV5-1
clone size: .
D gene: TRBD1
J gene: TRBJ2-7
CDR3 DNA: TGCGCCAGCAGCTTGGCCGCAGGGGGAAAGACCTACGAGCAGTACTTC
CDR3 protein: CASSLAAGGKTYEQYF

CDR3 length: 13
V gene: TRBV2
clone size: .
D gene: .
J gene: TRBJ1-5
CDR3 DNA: TGTGCCAGCAGTGAAGCGCTTCAGGGCAACAAACATTTT
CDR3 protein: CASSEALQGNKHF

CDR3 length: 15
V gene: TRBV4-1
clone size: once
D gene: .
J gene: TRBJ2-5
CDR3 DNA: TGCGCCAGCAGCCAACCAGGACAGAGGGGAGAGACCCAGTACTTC
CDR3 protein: CASSQPGQRGETQYF

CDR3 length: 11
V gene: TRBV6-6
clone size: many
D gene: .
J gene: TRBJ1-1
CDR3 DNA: TGTGCCAGCACCTATCGGGAGGGGGCTTTCTTT
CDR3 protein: CASTYREGAFF

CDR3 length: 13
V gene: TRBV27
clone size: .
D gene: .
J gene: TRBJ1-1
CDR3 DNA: TGTGCCAGCAGTTTAGACACGAACACTGAAGCTTTCTTT
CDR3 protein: CASSLDTNTEAFF

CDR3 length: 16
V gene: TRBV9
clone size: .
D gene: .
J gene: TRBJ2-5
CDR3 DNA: TGTGCCAGCAGCGTCTCGGACTACTCTTACTGGGAGACCCAGTACTTC
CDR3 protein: CASSVSDYSYWETQYF

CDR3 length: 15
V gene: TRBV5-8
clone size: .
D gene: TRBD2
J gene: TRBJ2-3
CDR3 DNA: TGTGCCAGCTACGGGCGGGAGTCTTACACAGATACGCAGTATTTT
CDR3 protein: CASYGRESYTDTQYF

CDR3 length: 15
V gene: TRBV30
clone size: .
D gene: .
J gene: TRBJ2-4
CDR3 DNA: TGTGCCTGGATCTTTGGGTCAGGGTCGGGCGACATTCAGTACTTC
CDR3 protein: CAWIFGSGSGDIQYF

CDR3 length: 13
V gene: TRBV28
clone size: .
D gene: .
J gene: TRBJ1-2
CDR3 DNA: TGTGCCAGCGGGGGGACTTCTAACTATGGCTACACCTTC
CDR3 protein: CASGGTSNYGYTF

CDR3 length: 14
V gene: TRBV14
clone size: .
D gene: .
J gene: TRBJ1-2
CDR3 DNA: TGTGCCAGCAGCAACCGGGTTTTGCGGGGCGGCTACACCTTC
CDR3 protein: CASSNRVLRGGYTF

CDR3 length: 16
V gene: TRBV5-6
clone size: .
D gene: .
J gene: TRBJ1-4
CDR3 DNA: TGTGCCAGCAGCCCCTTTGGCAGACTCTCTAATGAAAAACTGTTTTTT
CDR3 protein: CASSPFGRLSNEKLFF

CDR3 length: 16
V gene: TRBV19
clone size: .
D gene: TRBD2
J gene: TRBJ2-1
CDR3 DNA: TGTGCCAGTAAACTAGCGGGGGGGCCAAGGCTCGGTGAGCAGTTCTTC
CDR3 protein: CASKLAGGPRLGEQFF

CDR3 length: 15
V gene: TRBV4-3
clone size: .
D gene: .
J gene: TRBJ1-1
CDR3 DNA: TGCGCCAGCAGCCAAGAGAACCGGGGGAACACTGAAGCTTTCTTT
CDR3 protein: CASSQENRGNTEAFF

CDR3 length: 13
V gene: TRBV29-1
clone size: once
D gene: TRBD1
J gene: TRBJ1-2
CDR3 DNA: TGCAGCGTTGCCTTACAGGGGGCTCGGGGCTACACCTTC
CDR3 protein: CSVALQGARGYTF

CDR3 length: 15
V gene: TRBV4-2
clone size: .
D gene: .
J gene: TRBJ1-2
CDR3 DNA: TGTGCCAGCAGCCAAGATCCGGCGGTGGACTATGGCTACACCTTC
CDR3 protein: CASSQDPAVDYGYTF

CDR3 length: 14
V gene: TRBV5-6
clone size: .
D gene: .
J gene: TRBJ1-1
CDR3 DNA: TGTGCCAGCAGCTTAACGAGTTTGAACACTGAAGCTTTCTTT
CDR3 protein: CASSLTSLNTEAFF

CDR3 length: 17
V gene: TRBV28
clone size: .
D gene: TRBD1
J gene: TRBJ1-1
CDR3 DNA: TGTGCCAGCGGAAATCCTTTAAGTAACAGGGGAGGCACTGAAGCTTTCTTT
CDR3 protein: CASGNPLSNRGGTEAFF

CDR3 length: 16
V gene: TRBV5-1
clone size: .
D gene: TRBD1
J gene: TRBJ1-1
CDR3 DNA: TGCGCCAGCAGCTTGAACCGACAGGGAGGAGCAACTGAAGCTTTCTTT
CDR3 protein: CASSLNRQGGATEAFF

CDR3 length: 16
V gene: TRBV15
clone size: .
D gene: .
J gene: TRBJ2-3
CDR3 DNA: TGTGCCACCAGCCAGAGAGGGGGGGGAGGTACAGATACGCAGTATTTT
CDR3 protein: CATSQRGGGGTDTQYF

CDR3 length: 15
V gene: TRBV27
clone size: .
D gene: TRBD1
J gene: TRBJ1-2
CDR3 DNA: TGTGCCAGCAGTCCAGGACAGGCCTTCAGGGATGGCTACACCTTC
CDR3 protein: CASSPGQAFRDGYTF

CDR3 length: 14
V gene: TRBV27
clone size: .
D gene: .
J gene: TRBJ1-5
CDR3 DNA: TGTGCCAGCAGTTTTGGGCAAGGAGGTCAGCCCCAGCATTTT
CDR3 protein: CASSFGQGGQPQHF

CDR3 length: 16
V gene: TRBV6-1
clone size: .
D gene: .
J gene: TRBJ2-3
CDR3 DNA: TGTGCCAGCAGTGAATTGGCAGGGCCGCCTCGAGATACGCAGTATTTT
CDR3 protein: CASSELAGPPRDTQYF

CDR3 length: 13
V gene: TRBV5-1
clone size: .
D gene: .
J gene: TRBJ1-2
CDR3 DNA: TGCGCCAGCAGCTCTCATCAACGGGATGGCTACACCTTC
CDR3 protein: CASSSHQRDGYTF

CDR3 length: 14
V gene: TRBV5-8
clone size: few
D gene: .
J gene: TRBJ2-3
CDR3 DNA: TGTGCCAGCAGCTTAGCGGTCAGCACAGATACGCAGTATTTT
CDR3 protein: CASSLAVSTDTQYF

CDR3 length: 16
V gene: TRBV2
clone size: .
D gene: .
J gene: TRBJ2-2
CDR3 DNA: TGTGCCGCCGGAACTTGGACGCAGGGAGGCACCGGGGAGCTGTTTTTT
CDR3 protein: CAAGTWTQGGTGELFF

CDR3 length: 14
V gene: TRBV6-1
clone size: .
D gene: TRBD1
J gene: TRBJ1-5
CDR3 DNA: TGTGCCAGCAGTGAGGGACAGGGCAATCAGCCCCAGCATTTT
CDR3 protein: CASSEGQGNQPQHF

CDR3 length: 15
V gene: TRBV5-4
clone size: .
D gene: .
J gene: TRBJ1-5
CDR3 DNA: TGTGCCAGCAGCTTGGCAGGGATGCAGAATCAGCCCCAGCATTTT
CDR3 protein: CASSLAGMQNQPQHF

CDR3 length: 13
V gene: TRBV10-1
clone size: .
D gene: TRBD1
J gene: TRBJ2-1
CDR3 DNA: TGCGCCAGCAGGGAATCAGGGGGCAATGAGCAGTTCTTC
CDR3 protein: CASRESGGNEQFF

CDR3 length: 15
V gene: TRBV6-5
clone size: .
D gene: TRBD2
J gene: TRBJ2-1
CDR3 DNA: TGTGCCAGCAGTTACACCACGGGGGGGCCTAGTGAGCAGTTCTTC
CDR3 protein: CASSYTTGGPSEQFF

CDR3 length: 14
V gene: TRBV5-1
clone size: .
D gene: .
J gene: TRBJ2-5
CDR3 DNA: TGCGCCAGCAGCTTTGTCCAGGGGCAAGAGACCCAGTACTTC
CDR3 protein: CASSFVQGQETQYF

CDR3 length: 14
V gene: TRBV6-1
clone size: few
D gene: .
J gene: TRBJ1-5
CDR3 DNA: TGTGCCAGCAGTGAAGCGGGGCCAGGACAGCCCCAGCATTTT
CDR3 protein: CASSEAGPGQPQHF

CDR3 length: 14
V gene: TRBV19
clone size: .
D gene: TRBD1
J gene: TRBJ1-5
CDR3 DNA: TGTGCCAGTAGCTCCGGGACAGCTTGGGCGCCCCAGCATTTT
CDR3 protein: CASSSGTAWAPQHF